The 20 T cell receptor beta chains listed next were all sequenced from one sample in a study of shared clonotypes between healthy human individuals. TCRdb's copy holds only in-frame clones and misses some; the assay was immunoSEQ multiplex PCR. The repertoire consists of approximately 400,000 clones, with about 96% occurring once and the leading ten covering less than 0.35%. Sequencing was performed on memory CD8+ T cells sorted from blood. Subset meaning: CD45RO+ cells pooled with CCR7-negative TemRA cells. Receptors were obtained from a man aged 25-45 years in good health.

The chain uses TRBV11-2 and TRBJ2-1, with 14 nucleotides matching TRBD2. Germline loops: CDR1 SGHAT, CDR2 FQNNGV. J lost 7 bases, V lost 5 bases, and 4 bases had no gene match. This CDR3 comprises 15 residues. CDR3 nucleotides: TGTGCCAGCAGCCCGGGACTAGCGGGAGAAAATGAGCAGTTCTTC. This translates into CASSPGLAGENEQFF.

This clone was observed a single time. The V and J genes are TRBV19 and TRBJ2-7, with 11 bases identical to TRBD1. Germline V lookup: CDR1 LNHDA, CDR2 SQIVND (reference sequence). The CDR3 is 14 amino acids. Germline trimming cut 9 bases from V and 0 bases from J; bases unmatched to any gene: 4. Written as DNA, the CDR3 is TGTGCCAGCGGGGGACAGGGGGGCTCCTACGAGCAGTACTTC. Translating it yields CASGGQGGSYEQYF.

The chain employs TRBV30 and TRBJ1-2; 10 nucleotides align to TRBD1. The CDR3 sequence is 14 residues long. CDR1 GTSNPN and CDR2 SVGIG come from the germline V gene (reference sequence). Trimming removed 2 bases from V and 4 bases from J; junction bases left unmatched: 4. CDR3 sequence: CAWSPGQGTYGYTF. The DNA for the CDR3 is TGTGCCTGGAGTCCGGGACAGGGGACCTATGGCTACACCTTC.

The chain couples TRBV20-1 to TRBJ2-1; unclear D gene. V shed 6 bases and J shed 3 bases, with 0 bases lying between them. CDR1 is DFQATT and CDR2 is SNEGSKA in the germline V gene (reference sequence). The length of the CDR3 is 9 residues. The CDR3 DNA reads as TGCAGTGCCTACAATGAGCAGTTCTTC. It encodes CSAYNEQFF.

The chain combines TRBV15 with TRBJ2-2; D is unresolved. V was clipped by 0 bases and J by 11 bases, with 7 bases between them. The CDR3 sequence is 12 residues long. Germline V lookup: CDR1 LNHNV, CDR2 YYDKDF (reference sequence). The CDR3 DNA follows: TGTGCCACCAGCAGAGATACACTCGAGCTGTTTTTT. Translation: CATSRDTLELFF. Full variable domain (remainder filled in from reference TRBV15 and TRBJ2-2): DAMVIQNPRYQVTQFGKPVTLSCSQTLNHNVMYWYQQKSSQAPKLLFHYYDKDFNNEADTPDNFQSRRPNTSFCFLDIRSPGLGDTAMYLCATSRDTLELFFGEGSRLTVL.

The chain employs TRBV7-9 and TRBJ2-1, with D hard to call. This CDR3 is built from 15 residues. The V end lost 1 base, the J end lost 7 bases, and 14 bases lay between the germline ends. The germline gives CDR1 SEHNR, CDR2 FQNEAQ (reference sequence). CDR3 amino acids: CASSLVARGTNEQFF. The CDR3 DNA follows: TGTGCCAGCAGCTTAGTGGCGAGAGGAACAAATGAGCAGTTCTTC.

V usage is TRBV18 and J usage is TRBJ2-5; D remains unclear. The CDR3 runs 16 residues. Germline values: CDR1 KGHSH, CDR2 LQKENI. Trimming cost V 3 bases and J 1 base, with 15 bases left between them. CDR3 loop: CASSPSESLRQETQYF. The CDR3 nucleotides are TGTGCCAGCTCACCGTCGGAAAGCTTACGCCAAGAGACCCAGTACTTC.

The rearrangement links TRBV5-4 to TRBJ2-7, with 10 bases lining up with TRBD2. J was trimmed by 4 bases and V by 2 bases; bases with no gene match: 6. CDR1 and CDR2 (germline): SGHNT, YYREEE (reference sequence). The CDR3 covers 15 residues. The CDR3 sequence: CASSFLAGVKYEQYF. CDR3 DNA sequence: TGTGCCAGCAGCTTCCTAGCGGGAGTAAAGTACGAGCAGTACTTC.

The V call is TRBV19, the J call TRBJ2-2, with D uncertain. Germline V lookup: CDR1 LNHDA, CDR2 SQIVND (reference sequence). CDR3 length: 15 amino acids. The germline V and J ends were trimmed by 5 bases and 3 bases, with 13 bases remaining between them. The CDR3 loop reads CASSAKTLHTGELFF. CDR3 coding DNA: TGTGCCAGTAGTGCAAAAACTCTTCACACCGGGGAGCTGTTTTTT.

This sequence joins TRBV6-6 and TRBJ1-5; possibly TRBD1 for D (5 bases). There are 11 residues in the CDR3. CDR1 and CDR2 from the germline V gene are MNHNY and SVGAGI (reference sequence). The V end lost 6 bases, the J end lost 6 bases, and 6 bases lay between the germline ends. The CDR3 here is CASRQGQPQHF. The CDR3 coding sequence is TGTGCCAGCAGGCAGGGTCAGCCCCAGCATTTT.

This rearrangement joins TRBV20-1 to TRBJ2-7; no definite D call. The germline CDR1 and CDR2 sequences are DFQATT and SNEGSKA (reference sequence). Trimming pared 1 base from V and 3 bases from J, leaving 4 bases between. CDR3 length: 11 amino acids. The CDR3 spells CSARGLYEQYF. CDR3 nucleotide sequence: TGCAGTGCTAGAGGACTCTACGAGCAGTACTTC.

The J gene is TRBJ2-5, the V gene TRBV28; 7 bases map to TRBD1. J gave up 2 bases and V 5 bases, and 5 bases lay outside the gene matches. CDR3 length: 14 residues. Germline-derived CDR1 and CDR2 are MDHEN and SYDVKM. As DNA, the CDR3 is TGTGCCAGCAGTACGACAGGGTTTCAAGAGACCCAGTACTTC. Amino acid sequence: CASSTTGFQETQYF.

The J gene is TRBJ1-1, the V gene TRBV20-1; D call uncertain. The ends were cut back, 0 bases at V and 7 bases at J, with 6 bases in the middle. The CDR3 length is 11 residues. In germline, CDR1 is DFQATT, CDR2 SNEGSKA (reference sequence). The CDR3 spells CSARDGNEAFF. The DNA for the CDR3 is TGCAGTGCTAGAGACGGGAATGAAGCTTTCTTT.

CDR3 residues: CASSEALWPKETQYF. CDR3 sequence (DNA): TGTGCCAGCAGTGAAGCGCTATGGCCGAAAGAGACCCAGTACTTC. The chain uses TRBV6-1 and TRBJ2-5; no definite D call. This CDR3 contains 15 residues. Trimming left V 0 bases short and J 3 bases short, with 11 bases between. Looked up from germline, CDR1 is MNHNS and CDR2 is SASEGT.

J is TRBJ2-1 and V is TRBV5-1; tentatively, D is TRBD1 or TRBD2 (5 bases each). The germline gives CDR1 SGHRS, CDR2 YFSETQ. The CDR3 is 11 amino acids. With 2 bases removed from V and 10 bases from J, the gap between germline ends came to 7 bases. CDR3 loop: CASSLWGEQFF. The CDR3 DNA sequence: TGCGCCAGCAGCTTATGGGGGGAGCAGTTCTTC.

This chain uses TRBV5-1 with TRBJ1-6, with D possibly TRBD1 on 5 matching bases. From germline, CDR1 is SGHRS and CDR2 YFSETQ. The CDR3 extends over 15 amino acids. Trimming stripped 0 bases from V and 8 bases from J, with 12 bases between. The CDR3 nucleotides read TGCGCCAGCAGCTTGGCGAGTCGGGGCGATTCACCCCTCCACTTT. Its protein product is CASSLASRGDSPLHF.

As to this clone: Other DNA sequences in the sample encode the same CDR3. The J gene is TRBJ2-7, the V gene TRBV10-1; D unresolved. Trimming stripped 3 bases from V and 0 bases from J, with 6 bases between. There are 13 residues in the CDR3. Germline CDR1 and CDR2: WNHNN and SYGVQD (reference sequence). CDR3 in DNA: TGCGCCAGCAGTGAAGATCTCTCCTACGAGCAGTACTTC. Its translation: CASSEDLSYEQYF.

The rearrangement joins TRBV7-9 to TRBJ1-5; no clear D gene. This CDR3 spans 13 amino acids. The germline V gene has CDR1 SEHNR and CDR2 FQNEAQ (reference sequence). The ends were cut back, 3 bases at V and 6 bases at J, with 9 bases in the middle. CDR3 sequence reads: CASSLDGSQPQHF. In DNA, the CDR3 is TGTGCCAGCAGCTTGGATGGAAGTCAGCCCCAGCATTTT.

The rearrangement joins TRBV10-3 to TRBJ2-3; 8 bases are a match to TRBD2. Germline CDR1 and CDR2: ENHRY and SYGVKD. The CDR3 is 16 amino acids. V was pared by 6 bases and J by 4 bases, with 12 bases of the junction left unmatched. CDR3: CAISNLSSGPSDTQYF. The CDR3, as DNA: TGTGCCATCAGCAACCTATCTAGCGGGCCATCAGATACGCAGTATTTT.

The CDR3: CASSWGLAGDEQFF. In nucleotides, the CDR3 is TGTGCCAGCAGTTGGGGACTAGCGGGAGATGAGCAGTTCTTC. J is TRBJ2-1 and V is TRBV28; 14 bases agree with TRBD2. J lost 8 bases, V lost 4 bases, and 1 base had no gene match. The V gene's germline CDR1 is MDHEN and CDR2 SYDVKM. The length of the CDR3 is 14 residues.